The TCR beta chain described here comes from a study of Ad26.COV2.S vaccination and SARS-CoV-2 variants. As for the study in general: The study gave Ad26.COV2.S intramuscularly, once or twice 56 days apart.

Documented treatment: some 20 received Ad26.COV2.S at low or high dose, single or two shots; five or six received placebo; per-sample allocation not given. Sampling was done on day 63 after the first vaccine or placebo injection. This Boston cohort included adults aged 18-55 years. Regarding this clone: What it binds is not known.

Regarding the study as a whole: TCR breadth and depth analyses may have underestimated total T cell responses. Recipients of either vaccine or placebo displayed similar breadth of non-spike TCRs.

TCRdb's copy holds only in-frame clones and misses some; the assay was immunoSEQ multiplex PCR. This repertoire shows about 420,000 clones, 88% found once; its top ten account for 3.6%. This TCR came from a person between 18 and 59 years old who received the Ad26.COV2.S COVID-19 vaccine or a placebo. The sample was peripheral blood, taken in a trial of Ad26.COV2.S vaccine versus placebo.

The CDR3 region is CASSQTGRDTEAFF. CDR3 DNA: TGTGCCAGCAGCCAGACAGGGAGGGACACTGAAGCTTTCTTT. The chain joins TRBV3-1 (or the pseudogene TRBV3-2) to TRBJ1-1; 7 positions match TRBD1. Trimming cost V 3 bases and J 3 bases; bases outside gene matches: 4. The CDR3 consists of 14 residues. Germline CDR1 is LGHDT and CDR2 is YNNKEL (reference sequence).